The TCR beta chain described here comes from a study of cytomegalovirus exposure and HLA in healthy donors. The PCR ran on 60 Vbeta and 13 Jbeta primers. Sequencing was performed with immunoSEQ multiplex PCR; in TCRdb, only in-frame clones are kept and a portion is missing. Found here are around 75,000 clones; the top ten clones hold about 4.9%. This CDR3 spans 13 amino acids. The junction had 4 bases not matched to a gene; V was cut back by 4 bases and J by 7 bases. Germline V gene lookup returns CDR1 SGHRS and CDR2 YFSETQ. The sequence came from a man aged 40-49 years in good health and CMV-seronegative. The V call is TRBV5-1, the J call TRBJ2-7; TRBD1 aligns across 11 bases. Input material: PBMCs. The CDR3 nucleotides read TGCGCCAGCAGCCCGGGACAGGGGGGAGAGCAGTACTTC. Protein sequence: CASSPGQGGEQYF.